These T cell receptor beta chains were read from a single sample in a study of T cells after posttransplantation cyclophosphamide. The assay was immunoSEQ multiplex PCR, and TCRdb's table has in-frame clones only and misses some. Sampling found around 24,000 clones, none seen once. Sequenced sample: PBMCs. The source is a woman aged 55 to 70 in good health, CMV-negative, and a related stem cell transplant donor. Each CDR3 is given without its conserved first and last residue. D genes are given only for firm matches.

.	TRBV2	TRBJ1-5	ASSDGVSNQPQH
TRBD1	TRBV10-3	TRBJ1-4	AISEPGQGSGEKLF
.	TRBV27	TRBJ1-5	ASSPRGFRNQPQH
TRBD1	TRBV10-3	TRBJ1-1	AINDRGQGAEAF
.	TRBV5-6	TRBJ2-7	ASSLGPTPYEQY
TRBD2	TRBV6-1	TRBJ2-3	ASSELAGGPDTQY
.	TRBV9	TRBJ2-5	ASSVGGWETQY
TRBD1	TRBV28	TRBJ1-3	ASRDRARGNTIY
TRBD2	TRBV5-6	TRBJ2-2	ASSWGTSGTGTGELF
.	TRBV4-2	TRBJ2-2	ASSRETVSNTGELF
.	TRBV2	TRBJ2-5	ASSRDYQETQY
TRBD1	TRBV28	TRBJ2-1	ASSPRQGVYNEQF
TRBD1	TRBV29-1	TRBJ2-5	SVGRDRGGETQY
.	TRBV28	TRBJ2-3	ASSLELGGGTDTQY
TRBD2	TRBV2	TRBJ2-3	ASSPAAGGTTDTQY
.	TRBV2	TRBJ2-3	ASRQSPSTDTQY
.	TRBV6-5	TRBJ1-1	ASSRASFLTEAF
TRBD1	TRBV5-8	TRBJ2-1	ASSYGQVPSYNEQF
TRBD1	TRBV28	TRBJ1-6	ASSFASGTASSYNSPLH
TRBD1	TRBV9	TRBJ1-4	ASSGLGTGNEKLF
TRBD2	TRBV7-2	TRBJ2-5	ASSSWGGLAGGQY
TRBD2	TRBV28	TRBJ2-1	ASSAGTTYNEQF
.	TRBV11-2	TRBJ2-3	ASSLRDTQY
.	TRBV6-1	TRBJ1-1	ASSVWGGNTEAF
TRBD2	TRBV2	TRBJ2-3	ASSEALPGLNTDTQY
TRBD2	TRBV19	TRBJ2-1	ASSIAGGPALDEQF
TRBD1	TRBV7-6	TRBJ1-2	ASSSYQGAALGYT
.	TRBV5-1	TRBJ1-4	ASSLLGTSGEKLF
TRBD1	TRBV2	TRBJ1-1	ASTIARGRSEAF
TRBD1	TRBV10-3	TRBJ1-1	AISEPDRGGGIANTEAF
TRBD2	TRBV9	TRBJ2-1	ASSFGLAGGTNEQF
.	TRBV2	TRBJ2-5	ASSVLWATVQETQY
TRBD1	TRBV7-6	TRBJ1-1	ASSLGDSEAF
TRBD1	TRBV19	TRBJ2-3	ASSVGQGSTDTQY
TRBD2	TRBV19	TRBJ2-1	ASSSGTSAGREQF
TRBD1	TRBV10-3	TRBJ2-1	AIRTGSYNEQF
TRBD1	TRBV7-8	TRBJ2-7	ASSLTLLGQGWDEQY
TRBD2	TRBV7-6	TRBJ2-5	ASSLGTSGGETQY
TRBD1	TRBV5-1	TRBJ1-1	ASSLSTGDAEAF
TRBD1	TRBV5-1	TRBJ1-5	ASSETGFDQPQH
.	TRBV7-2	TRBJ2-1	ASSFQYNEQF
.	TRBV7-6	TRBJ2-1	ASSAGNSIYNEQF
.	TRBV4-2	TRBJ1-2	ASSQDPTGNYGYT
.	TRBV5-5	TRBJ2-5	ASSLVGGWETQY
.	TRBV6-5	TRBJ2-5	ASSLRDTQETQY
.	TRBV10-3	TRBJ1-5	AISSAGNQPQH
TRBD1	TRBV2	TRBJ1-6	ATPGGGQGHSPLH
.	TRBV30	TRBJ1-2	AWSVTDYGYT
.	TRBV19	TRBJ2-5	ASSPSTGTETQY